Listed below are T cell receptor beta chains from one sample, sequenced in a study of cytomegalovirus exposure and HLA in healthy donors. Sequencing was performed with immunoSEQ multiplex PCR; in TCRdb, only in-frame clones are kept and a portion is missing. The repertoire holds 55,000 to 70,000 clones, 68% seen once, with 15% to 20% in the top ten. Sequenced: PBMCs. All receptors derive from a man aged 40-49 years in good health and CMV-seropositive. Each CDR3 is given with its conserved first and last residue. Not every row has a clone size; where given, it reads once, few, many or a size class.

>NA|TRBJ1-4|TRBV9
CASSVGATNEKLFF
>NA|TRBJ1-2|TRBV27
CASSSVNNYGYTF
>NA|TRBJ2-2|TRBV7-9
CASKLEGARELFF
>NA|TRBJ1-1|TRBV4-1
CASSQIQGTEAFF
>NA|TRBJ2-3|TRBV6-5
CASRPGGARFDTQYF
>NA|TRBJ2-1|TRBV1
CTSSQDLEGEQFF
>NA|TRBJ2-5|TRBV6-5
CASSRTSGKPETQYF
>NA|TRBJ1-2|TRBV6-1
CASTSGGAFYGYTF
>few|TRBJ2-4|TRBV6-5
CASSMQFAKNIQYF
>NA|TRBJ1-1|TRBV11-3
CASSLAGGGTEAFF
>few|TRBJ1-1|TRBV5-4
CASSFAGMNTEAFF
>NA|TRBJ2-7|TRBV15
CATSRDGLGGTLDEQYF
>NA|TRBJ1-1|TRBV5-5
CASSSTGTGGLSGLTEAFF
>few|TRBJ1-1|TRBV9
CASSAHRGMNTEAFF